The 14 T cell receptor beta chains reported below all come from one sample, sequenced in a study of cytomegalovirus exposure and HLA in healthy donors (dated by TCRdb to the late 2010s). The library relied on the immunoSEQ multiplex PCR assay. Here the immuneACCESS table is served through TCRdb, limited to in-frame sequences with V and J called. Missing clones are a known gap in these copies; in checked studies unresolved V genes cover under half, and the rest lacks a known reason. This sample has 200,000 to 250,000 clones in its table, and roughly 84% of those were observed once. Of the sample, around 15% falls within the top ten clones. The sequencing sample was made of PBMCs. The origin of the receptors is a woman aged 25 to 45 in good health and CMV-seropositive.

V usage is TRBV5-5 and J usage is TRBJ2-7; 12 bases map to TRBD2. The J segment lost 3 bases and the V segment lost 6 bases, leaving 7 bases of the junction unmatched. The length of the CDR3 is 15 residues. Germline V gene lookup returns CDR1 SGHKS and CDR2 YYEKEE (reference sequence). The CDR3 DNA reads TGTGCCAGCACCCCGGGACTAGCGGGCTTCTACGAGCAGTACTTC. Protein product: CASTPGLAGFYEQYF.

The CDR3 sequence is CASSFRTGPTDTQYF. CDR3 bases: TGTGCCAGCAGCTTTCGGACAGGACCCACAGATACGCAGTATTTT. The chain couples TRBV5-6 to TRBJ2-3, with TRBD1 matching over 7 bases. V gave up 2 bases and J gave up 2 bases; unmatched junction bases: 5. The CDR3 totals 15 residues. Germline V CDR1 and CDR2: SGHDT, YYEEEE.

The chain is built from TRBV7-6 and TRBJ2-7; TRBD1 is a possible D gene (6 bases). The V and J ends lost 5 bases and 3 bases respectively, with 17 bases between them. The germline CDR1 and CDR2 sequences are SGHVS and FNYEAQ. The CDR3 has 15 amino acids. CDR3 nucleotides: TGTGCCAGCAGCCTAGATTTAGGGGGATTCTACGAGCAGTACTTC. Protein sequence: CASSLDLGGFYEQYF.

This chain joins TRBV6-5 and TRBJ1-2; D unclear. The CDR3 has 14 amino acids. V lost 2 bases, J lost 5 bases, and 12 bases lay in between. Germline V CDR1 and CDR2: MNHEY, SVGAGI. The CDR3 coding sequence is TGTGCCAGCAGTTACCTGGGTACCGGATATGGCTACACCTTC. It encodes CASSYLGTGYGYTF.

The chain is built from TRBV4-1 and TRBJ2-2; the D gene is possibly TRBD1 (5 bases). Trimming cost V 5 bases and J 5 bases, with 12 bases left between them. This CDR3 has 14 amino acids. Germline V gene lookup returns CDR1 MGHRA and CDR2 YSYEKL. DNA for the CDR3: TGCGCCAGCAGCTTCCCCACAGGAACCGGGGAGCTGTTTTTT. Amino acids: CASSFPTGTGELFF.

On this clone: Sequence at one end of the junction differs from germline and may be a read error. This chain links TRBV7-9 with TRBJ2-7; 11 nucleotides line up with TRBD2. Looked up from germline, CDR1 is SEHNR and CDR2 is FQNEAQ (reference sequence). The CDR3 is 13 amino acids. CDR3 sequence reads: CASSSEVAGGQDF. CDR3 bases: TGTGCCAGCAGCTCGGAGGTAGCGGGAGGGCAAGACTTC.

The chain joins TRBV5-6 to TRBJ1-1, with 7 bases fitting TRBD1. Germline V lookup: CDR1 SGHDT, CDR2 YYEEEE. The CDR3 extends over 15 amino acids. Trimming cost V 2 bases and J 10 bases; bases outside gene matches: 14. In nucleotides, the CDR3 is TGTGCCAGCAGCTTCCCCTGGGACAGAACTGGGGGAGCTTTCTTT. Protein: CASSFPWDRTGGAFF.

The chain is built from TRBV10-1 and TRBJ1-5; 7 bases fit TRBD1. J lost 6 bases, V lost 3 bases, and 20 bases had no gene match. Germline V gives CDR1 WNHNN, CDR2 SYGVQD (reference sequence). CDR3 size: 19 residues. CDR3 region: CASSEPPTGREGLGQPQHF. The CDR3, as DNA: TGCGCCAGCAGTGAACCCCCGACAGGGAGGGAGGGACTTGGTCAGCCCCAGCATTTT.

The V gene is TRBV27, the J gene TRBJ1-4; D not certain. The germline gives CDR1 MNHEY, CDR2 SMNVEV (reference sequence). Deletions cut 1 base from V and 6 bases from J, with 15 bases between. This CDR3 is built from 16 residues. The CDR3 bases are TGTGCCAGCAGTTTATTCGCTTTCGGATCGGATGAAAAACTGTTTTTT. As protein: CASSLFAFGSDEKLFF. The full variable domain, with the rest looked up from reference TRBV27 and TRBJ1-4, is EAQVTQNPRYLITVTGKKLTVTCSQNMNHEYMSWYRQDPGLGLRQIYYSMNVEVTDKGDVPEGYKVSRKEKRNFPLILESPSPNQTSLYFCASSLFAFGSDEKLFFGSGTQLSVL.

V usage is TRBV7-8 and J usage is TRBJ2-7; D ambiguous. The CDR3 is made up of 13 amino acids. The germline CDR1 and CDR2 sequences are SGHVS and FQNEAQ. Trimming stripped 5 bases from V and 7 bases from J, with 15 bases between. CDR3: CASSPAPIQEQYF. The CDR3 DNA reads as TGTGCCAGCAGCCCTGCACCGATTCAAGAGCAGTACTTC.

The J gene is TRBJ2-7, the V gene TRBV5-1; the D gene could be TRBD1 or TRBD2 (5 bases each). Germline CDR1 and CDR2: SGHRS and YFSETQ. The CDR3 has 16 residues. The V end lost 0 bases, the J end lost 1 base, and 14 bases lay between the germline ends. The CDR3 protein is CASSLGGTTESYEQYF. In DNA, the CDR3 is TGCGCCAGCAGCTTGGGAGGGACGACCGAATCCTACGAGCAGTACTTC.

V gene TRBV9 combines with J gene TRBJ1-2; D ambiguous. V shed 0 bases and J shed 4 bases, with 10 bases lying between them. CDR3 length: 14 amino acids. CDR1 is SGDLS and CDR2 is YYNGEE in the germline V gene. The CDR3 DNA follows: TGTGCCAGCAGCGTAGAGACGGGTCCCTATGGCTACACCTTC. Its translation: CASSVETGPYGYTF.

This clone appeared once. The chain uses TRBV13 and TRBJ1-2; weak D call: TRBD1 (6 bases). This CDR3 is built from 16 residues. V was shortened by 5 bases and J by 4 bases, with 20 bases between the two germline ends. Germline CDR1 PRHDT, CDR2 FYEKMQ (reference sequence). The CDR3, as DNA: TGTGCCAGCAGCCCGGTCCAAGGGGAGGGGGTCTATGGCTACACCTTC. This sequence encodes CASSPVQGEGVYGYTF. Drawing the rest from reference TRBV13 and TRBJ1-2, the complete variable domain is AAGVIQSPRHLIKEKRETATLKCYPIPRHDTVYWYQQGPGQDPQFLISFYEKMQSDKGSIPDRFSAQQFSDYHSELNMSSLELGDSALYFCASSPVQGEGVYGYTFGSGTRLTVV.

This sequence joins TRBV9 and TRBJ1-1; TRBD1 agrees at 7 bases. V lost 3 bases to trimming and J lost 1 base; unmatched junction nucleotides: 3. Germline CDR1 SGDLS, CDR2 YYNGEE. The CDR3 is 14 residues long. The DNA for the CDR3 is TGTGCCAGCAGCGCATGGACAGGGAACACTGAAGCTTTCTTT. Protein: CASSAWTGNTEAFF. The full variable domain, its missing parts supplied by reference TRBV9 and TRBJ1-1, is DSGVTQTPKHLITATGQRVTLRCSPRSGDLSVYWYQQSLDQGLQFLIQYYNGEERAKGNILERFSAQQFPDLHSELNLSSLELGDSALYFCASSAWTGNTEAFFGQGTRLTVV.